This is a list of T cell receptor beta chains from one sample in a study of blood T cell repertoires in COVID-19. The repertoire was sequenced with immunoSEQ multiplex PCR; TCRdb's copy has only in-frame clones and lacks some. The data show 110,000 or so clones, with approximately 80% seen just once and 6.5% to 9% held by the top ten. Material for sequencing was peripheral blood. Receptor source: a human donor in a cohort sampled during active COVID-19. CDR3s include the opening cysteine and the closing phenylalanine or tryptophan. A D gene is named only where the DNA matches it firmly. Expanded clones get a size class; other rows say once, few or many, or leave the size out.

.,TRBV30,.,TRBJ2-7,TGTGCCTGGAGGTTCCAGGGCGCCAAAGAGCAGTACTTC,CAWRFQGAKEQYF
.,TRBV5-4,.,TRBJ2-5,TGTGCCAGCAGCCCTGGTGGGGCACAAGAGACCCAGTACTTC,CASSPGGAQETQYF
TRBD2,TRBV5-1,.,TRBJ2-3,TGCGCCAGCAGCTTGGTTACTAGCGGGGGGGGCACAGATACGCAGTATTTT,CASSLVTSGGGTDTQYF
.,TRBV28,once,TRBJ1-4,TGTGCCAGCAGTTTGAGGGCAGAGGTCGGAGGACTGTTTTTT,CASSLRAEVGGLFF
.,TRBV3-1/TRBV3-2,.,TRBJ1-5,TGTGCCAGCAGCCAAGGGACAGTTATTAGCAATCAGCCCCAGCATTTT,CASSQGTVISNQPQHF
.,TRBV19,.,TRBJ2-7,TGTGCCAGTAGTAGTCGGGGTGGGTCCTACGAGCAGTACTTC,CASSSRGGSYEQYF
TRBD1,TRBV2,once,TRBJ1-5,TGTGCCAGCAGTGACGGACAGGGGTTTTATCAGCCCCAGCATTTT,CASSDGQGFYQPQHF
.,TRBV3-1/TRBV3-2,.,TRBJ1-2,TGTGCCAGCAGCCAAGATCTCCCAGGCCTCTATGGCTACACCTTC,CASSQDLPGLYGYTF
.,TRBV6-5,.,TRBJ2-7,TGTGCCAGCAGTTATAACTACGAGCAGTACTTC,CASSYNYEQYF
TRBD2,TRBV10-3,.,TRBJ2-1,TGTGCCATCACGGCGGGAGATTCAAATGAGCAGTTCTTC,CAITAGDSNEQFF
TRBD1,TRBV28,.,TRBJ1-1,TGTGCCAGCAGTCTCGCCGGGACAGAGAACACTGAAGCTTTCTTT,CASSLAGTENTEAFF
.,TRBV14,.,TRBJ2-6,TGTGCCAGCAGACCAGGGTCTGGGGCCAACGTCCTGACTTTC,CASRPGSGANVLTF
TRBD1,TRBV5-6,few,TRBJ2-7,TGTGCCAGCAGCTTAGGGGACAGGGTCCACGAGCAGTACTTC,CASSLGDRVHEQYF
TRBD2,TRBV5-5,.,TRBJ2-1,TGTGCCAGCAGCGACCGGGAGGCCTCCTACAATGAGCAGTTCTTC,CASSDREASYNEQFF
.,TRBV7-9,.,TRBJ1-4,TGTGCCAGCAGCTTCAGGCAGGGTCTAGAGGAAAAACTGTTTTTT,CASSFRQGLEEKLFF
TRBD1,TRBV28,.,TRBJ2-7,TGTGCCAGCAGTCCGGACAGGGAACCCTACGAGCAGTACTTC,CASSPDREPYEQYF
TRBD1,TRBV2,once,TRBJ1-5,TGTGCCAGCAGCGAGACAGGGGTAAACAATCAGCCCCAGCATTTT,CASSETGVNNQPQHF
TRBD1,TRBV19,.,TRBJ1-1,TGTGCCAGTAGCCTGACAGGGATTACTGAAGCTTTCTTT,CASSLTGITEAFF
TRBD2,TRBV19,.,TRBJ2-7,TGTGCCAGTAGTATGGGGAGGGGACCTTACGAGCAGTACTTC,CASSMGRGPYEQYF
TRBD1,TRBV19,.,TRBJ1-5,TGTGCCACCGAGGACAGGCTCTATAGCAATCAGCCCCAGCATTTT,CATEDRLYSNQPQHF
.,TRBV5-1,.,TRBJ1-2,TGCGCCAGCAGCCCGAACGGGGGAGGCTACACCTTC,CASSPNGGGYTF
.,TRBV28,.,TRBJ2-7,TGTGCCAGCAGTTTACTAGCGAGCTACGAGCAGTACTTC,CASSLLASYEQYF
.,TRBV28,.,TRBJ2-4,TGTGCCAGCAGTTTATCAGAAGTCCTAGCCAAAAACATTCAGTACTTC,CASSLSEVLAKNIQYF
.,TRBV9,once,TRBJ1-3,TGTGCCAGCAGCGTAGATCCTACTGGAAACACCATATATTTT,CASSVDPTGNTIYF
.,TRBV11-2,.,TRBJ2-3,TGTGCCAGCAGCCCAATGCGGCTAGATACAGATACGCAGTATTTT,CASSPMRLDTDTQYF
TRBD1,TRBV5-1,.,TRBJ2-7,TGCGCCAGCAGTATCGGGACAGGGGGCGAGCAGTACTTC,CASSIGTGGEQYF
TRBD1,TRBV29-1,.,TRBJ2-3,TGCAGCGTTGAAGAGGGGGACAGGGAATCGCCAGATACGCAGTATTTT,CSVEEGDRESPDTQYF
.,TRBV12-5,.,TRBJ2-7,TGTGCTAGTGGTTTGACCCGACTCGAGCAGTACTTC,CASGLTRLEQYF
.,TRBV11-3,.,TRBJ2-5,TGTGCCAGCAGAGCAGGTGGAGAGACCCAGTACTTC,CASRAGGETQYF
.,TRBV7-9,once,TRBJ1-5,TGTGCCAGCAGCTTGGGGGGGGCTGGGAGCAATCAGCCCCAGCATTTT,CASSLGGAGSNQPQHF
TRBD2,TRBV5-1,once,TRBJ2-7,TGCGCCAGCAGCTTGCAAGCCGGGACTAGCGACGAGCAGTACTTC,CASSLQAGTSDEQYF
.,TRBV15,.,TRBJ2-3,TGTGCCACCAGCAGAGCCGGGAGTACAGATACGCAGTATTTT,CATSRAGSTDTQYF
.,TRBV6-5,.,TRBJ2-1,TGTGCCAGCAGCCTACGAGGTGAGCAGTTCTTC,CASSLRGEQFF
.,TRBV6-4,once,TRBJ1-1,TGTGCCAGCACCCCCCGTGCGGGGGACACTGAAGCTTTCTTT,CASTPRAGDTEAFF
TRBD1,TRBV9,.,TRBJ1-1,TGTGCCAGCACCCCTCTGACAGGGGCGAACACTGAAGCTTTCTTT,CASTPLTGANTEAFF